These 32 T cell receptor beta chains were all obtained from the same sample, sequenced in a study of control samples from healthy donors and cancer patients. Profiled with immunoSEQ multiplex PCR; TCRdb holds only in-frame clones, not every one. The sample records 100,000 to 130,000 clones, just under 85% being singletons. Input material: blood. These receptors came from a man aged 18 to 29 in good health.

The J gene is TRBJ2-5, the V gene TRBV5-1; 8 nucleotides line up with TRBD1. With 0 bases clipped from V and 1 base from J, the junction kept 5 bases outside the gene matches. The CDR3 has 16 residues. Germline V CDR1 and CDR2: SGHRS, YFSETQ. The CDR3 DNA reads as TGCGCCAGCAGCTTGGAGGGACAGGTAATCCAAGAGACCCAGTACTTC. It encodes CASSLEGQVIQETQYF.

The CDR3 DNA follows: TGTGCCAGCAGTGCCTGGGGGGCAAACACCGGGGAGCTGTTTTTT. Protein: CASSAWGANTGELFF. The J gene is TRBJ2-2, the V gene TRBV6-6, with D possibly called TRBD1 or TRBD2 (6 bases each). Germline V gives CDR1 MNHNY, CDR2 SVGAGI (reference sequence). The germline V and J ends were trimmed by 5 bases and 2 bases, with 12 bases remaining between them. The CDR3 spans 15 residues.

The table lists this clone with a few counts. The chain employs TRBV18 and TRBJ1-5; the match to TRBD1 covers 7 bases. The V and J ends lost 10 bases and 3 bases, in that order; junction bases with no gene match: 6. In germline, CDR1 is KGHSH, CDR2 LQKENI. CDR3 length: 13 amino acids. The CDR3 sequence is CATGQVPNQPQHF. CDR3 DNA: TGTGCCACCGGACAGGTGCCCAATCAGCCCCAGCATTTT.

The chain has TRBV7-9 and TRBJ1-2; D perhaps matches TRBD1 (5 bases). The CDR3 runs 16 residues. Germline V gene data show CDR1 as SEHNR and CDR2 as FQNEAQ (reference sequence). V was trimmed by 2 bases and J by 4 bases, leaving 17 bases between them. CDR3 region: CASSLSGGVEGYGYTF. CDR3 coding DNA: TGTGCCAGCAGCTTAAGTGGAGGGGTTGAGGGCTATGGCTACACCTTC.

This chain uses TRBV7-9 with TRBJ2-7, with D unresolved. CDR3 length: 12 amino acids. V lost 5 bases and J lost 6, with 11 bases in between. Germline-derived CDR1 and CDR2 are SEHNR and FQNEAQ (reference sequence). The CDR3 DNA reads TGTGCCAGCAGCATCCTAAAAGGCGAGCAGTACGTC. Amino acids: CASSILKGEQYV.

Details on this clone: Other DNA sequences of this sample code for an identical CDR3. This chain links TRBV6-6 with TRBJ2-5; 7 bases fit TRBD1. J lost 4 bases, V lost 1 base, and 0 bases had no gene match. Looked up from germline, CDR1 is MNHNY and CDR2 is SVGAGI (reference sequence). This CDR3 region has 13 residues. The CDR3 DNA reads TGTGCCAGCAGTTACTACAGGGGAGAGACCCAGTACTTC. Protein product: CASSYYRGETQYF.

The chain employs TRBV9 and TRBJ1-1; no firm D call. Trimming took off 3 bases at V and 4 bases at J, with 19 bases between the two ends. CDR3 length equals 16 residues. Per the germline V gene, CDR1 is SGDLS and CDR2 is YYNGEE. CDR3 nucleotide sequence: TGTGCCAGCAGCGCAAATGTTGGGATGGTCGGCACTGAAGCTTTCTTT. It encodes CASSANVGMVGTEAFF.

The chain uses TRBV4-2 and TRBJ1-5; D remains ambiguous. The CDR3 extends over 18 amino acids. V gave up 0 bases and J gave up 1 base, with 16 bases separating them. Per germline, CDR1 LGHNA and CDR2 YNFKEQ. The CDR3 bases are TGTGCCAGCAGCCAAGAATTTCTAGGGTCCGTCAGCAATCAGCCCCAGCATTTT. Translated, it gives CASSQEFLGSVSNQPQHF.

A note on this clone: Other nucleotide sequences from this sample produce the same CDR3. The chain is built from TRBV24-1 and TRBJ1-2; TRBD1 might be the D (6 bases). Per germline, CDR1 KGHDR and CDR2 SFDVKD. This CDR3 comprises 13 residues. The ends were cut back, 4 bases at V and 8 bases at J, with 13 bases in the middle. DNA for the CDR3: TGTGCCACCAGTGAGGGGGCGGGGGGGGGCTACACCTTC. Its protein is CATSEGAGGGYTF.

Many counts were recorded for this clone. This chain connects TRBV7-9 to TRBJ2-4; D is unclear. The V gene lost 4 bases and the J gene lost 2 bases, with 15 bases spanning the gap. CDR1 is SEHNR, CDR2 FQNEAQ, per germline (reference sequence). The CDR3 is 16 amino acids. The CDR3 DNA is TGTGCCAGCAGCTCCACAAGTTCTGGGACCAAAAACATTCAGTACTTC. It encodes CASSSTSSGTKNIQYF.

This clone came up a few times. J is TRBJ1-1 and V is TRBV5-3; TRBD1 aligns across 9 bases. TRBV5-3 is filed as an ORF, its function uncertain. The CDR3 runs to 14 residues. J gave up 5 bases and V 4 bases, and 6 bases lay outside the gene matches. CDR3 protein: CARSAGQGGTEAFF. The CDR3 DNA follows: TGTGCCAGAAGCGCGGGACAGGGAGGAACTGAAGCTTTCTTT.

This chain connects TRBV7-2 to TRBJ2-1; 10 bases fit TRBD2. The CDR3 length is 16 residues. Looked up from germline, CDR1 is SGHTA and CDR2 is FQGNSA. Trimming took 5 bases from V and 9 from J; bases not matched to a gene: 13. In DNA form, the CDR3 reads TGTGCCAGCAGCCCGGAGAGCGGGGGGGCCGGGAGTGAGCAGTTCTTC. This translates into CASSPESGGAGSEQFF.

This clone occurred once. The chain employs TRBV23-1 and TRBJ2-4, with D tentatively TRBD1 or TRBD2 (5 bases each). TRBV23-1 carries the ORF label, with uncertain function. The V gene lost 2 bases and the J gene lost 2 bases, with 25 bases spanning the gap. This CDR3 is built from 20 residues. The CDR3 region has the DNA TGCGCCAGCAGTCAAAATAGGAAAGGGACGGAGATCTTACCCAAAAACATTCAGTACTTC. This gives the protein CASSQNRKGTEILPKNIQYF.

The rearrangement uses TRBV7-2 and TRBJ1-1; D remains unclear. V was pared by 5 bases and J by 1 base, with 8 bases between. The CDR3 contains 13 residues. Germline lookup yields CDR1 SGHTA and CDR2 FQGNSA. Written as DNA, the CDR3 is TGTGCCAGCAGCCCCACCAGGAACACTGAAGCTTTCTTT. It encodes CASSPTRNTEAFF.

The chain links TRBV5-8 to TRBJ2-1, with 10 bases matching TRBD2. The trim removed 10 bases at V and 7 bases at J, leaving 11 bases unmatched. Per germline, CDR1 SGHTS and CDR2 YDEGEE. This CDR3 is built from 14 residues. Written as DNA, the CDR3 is TGTGCCCGCTCCCTAGCGGGGGCTGGTAATGAGCAGTTCTTC. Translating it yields CARSLAGAGNEQFF.

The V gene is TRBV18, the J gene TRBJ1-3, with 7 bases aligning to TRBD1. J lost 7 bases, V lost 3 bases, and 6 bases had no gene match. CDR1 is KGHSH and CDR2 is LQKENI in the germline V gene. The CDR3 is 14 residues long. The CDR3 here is CASSPETGLNTIYF. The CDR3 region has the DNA TGTGCCAGCTCACCGGAGACAGGGCTTAACACCATATATTTT.

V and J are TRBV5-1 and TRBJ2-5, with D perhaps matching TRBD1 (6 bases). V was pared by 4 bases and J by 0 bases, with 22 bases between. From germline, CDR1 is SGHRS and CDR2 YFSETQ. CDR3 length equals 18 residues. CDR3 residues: CASSTPPGRGDHQETQYF. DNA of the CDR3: TGCGCCAGCAGCACCCCTCCGGGCAGGGGCGACCACCAAGAGACCCAGTACTTC.

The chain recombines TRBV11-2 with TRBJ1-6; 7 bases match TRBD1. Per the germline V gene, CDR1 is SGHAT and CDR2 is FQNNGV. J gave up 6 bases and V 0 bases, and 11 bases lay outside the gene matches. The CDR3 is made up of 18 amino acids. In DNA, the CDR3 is TGTGCCAGCAGCTTAGATCGCCCAGGGGGATTCATTAATTCACCCCTCCACTTT. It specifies CASSLDRPGGFINSPLHF.

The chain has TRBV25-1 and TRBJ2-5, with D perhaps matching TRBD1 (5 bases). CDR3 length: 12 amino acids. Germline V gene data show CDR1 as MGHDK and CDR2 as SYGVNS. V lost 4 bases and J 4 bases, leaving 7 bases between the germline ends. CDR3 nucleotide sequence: TGTGCCAGCAGTGGTAGGGGAGAGACCCAGTACTTC. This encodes CASSGRGETQYF.

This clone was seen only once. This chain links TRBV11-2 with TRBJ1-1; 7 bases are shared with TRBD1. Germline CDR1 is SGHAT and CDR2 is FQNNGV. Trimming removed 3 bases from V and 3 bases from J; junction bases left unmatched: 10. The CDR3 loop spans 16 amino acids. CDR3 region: CASSFLLTGPDTEAFF. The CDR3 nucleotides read TGTGCCAGCAGCTTTCTCCTGACAGGGCCAGACACTGAAGCTTTCTTT.

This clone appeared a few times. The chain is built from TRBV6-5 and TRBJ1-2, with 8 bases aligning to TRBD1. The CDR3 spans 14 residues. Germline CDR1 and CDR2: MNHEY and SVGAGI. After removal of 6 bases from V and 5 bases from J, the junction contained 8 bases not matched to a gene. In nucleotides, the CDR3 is TGTGCCAGCAGGCTGGACAGGGTAGGGTATGGCTACACCTTC. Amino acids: CASRLDRVGYGYTF.

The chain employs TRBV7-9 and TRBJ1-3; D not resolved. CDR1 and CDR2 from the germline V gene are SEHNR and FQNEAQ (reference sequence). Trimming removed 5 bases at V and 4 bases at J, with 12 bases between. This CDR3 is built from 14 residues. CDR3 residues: CASSKAGEGNTIYF. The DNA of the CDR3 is TGTGCCAGCAGCAAGGCCGGAGAAGGAAACACCATATATTTT.

The CDR3 region is CASSQVGRGYEQYF. CDR3 nucleotide sequence: TGTGCCAGCAGCCAAGTGGGCAGGGGCTACGAGCAGTACTTC. This rearrangement joins TRBV3-1 (or the pseudogene TRBV3-2) to TRBJ2-7, with D possibly matching TRBD1 (6 bases). V was clipped by 1 base and J by 3 bases, with 10 bases between them. The CDR3 sequence is 14 residues long. In germline, CDR1 is LGHDT, CDR2 YNNKEL (reference sequence).

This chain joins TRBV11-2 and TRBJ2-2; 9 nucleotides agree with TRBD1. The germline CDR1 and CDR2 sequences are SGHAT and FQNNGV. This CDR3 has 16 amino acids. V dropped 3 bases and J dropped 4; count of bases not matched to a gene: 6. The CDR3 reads CASSFGQGRATGELFF. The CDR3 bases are TGTGCCAGCAGCTTCGGACAGGGGAGGGCCACCGGGGAGCTGTTTTTT.

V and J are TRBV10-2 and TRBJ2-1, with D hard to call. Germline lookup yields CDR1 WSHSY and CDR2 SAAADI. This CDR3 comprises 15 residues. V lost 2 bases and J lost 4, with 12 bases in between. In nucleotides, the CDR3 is TGCGCCAGCAGTGAGAACTGGGCTTCTTACAATGAGCAGTTCTTC. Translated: CASSENWASYNEQFF.

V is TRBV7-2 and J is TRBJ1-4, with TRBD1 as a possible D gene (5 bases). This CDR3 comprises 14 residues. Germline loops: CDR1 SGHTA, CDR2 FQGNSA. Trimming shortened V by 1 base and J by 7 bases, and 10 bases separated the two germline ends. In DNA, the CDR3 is TGTGCCAGCAGCTTAGGGGGCAAGGCTGAAAAACTGTTTTTT. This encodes CASSLGGKAEKLFF.

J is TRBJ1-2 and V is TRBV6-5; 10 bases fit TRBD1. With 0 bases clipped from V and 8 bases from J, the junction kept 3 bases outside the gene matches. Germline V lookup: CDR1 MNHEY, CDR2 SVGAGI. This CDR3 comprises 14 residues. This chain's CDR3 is CASSYSTGGLGYTF. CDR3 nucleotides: TGTGCCAGCAGTTACTCGACAGGGGGCCTGGGCTACACCTTC.

The CDR3 loop reads CASSLKDGNTEAFF. CDR3 sequence (DNA): TGTGCCAGCAGCCTGAAGGATGGAAACACTGAAGCTTTCTTT. V is TRBV5-4 and J is TRBJ1-1; D is undetermined. V lost 4 bases to trimming and J lost 2 bases, with 12 bases between them. The CDR3 is 14 residues long. Germline loops: CDR1 SGHNT, CDR2 YYREEE (reference sequence).

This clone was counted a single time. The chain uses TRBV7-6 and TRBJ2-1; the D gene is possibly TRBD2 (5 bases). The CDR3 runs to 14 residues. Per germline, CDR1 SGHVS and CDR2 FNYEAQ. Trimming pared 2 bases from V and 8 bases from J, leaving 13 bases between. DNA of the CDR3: TGTGCCAGCAGCTTATACGGCGGGTTTGATGAGCAGTTCTTC. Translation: CASSLYGGFDEQFF.

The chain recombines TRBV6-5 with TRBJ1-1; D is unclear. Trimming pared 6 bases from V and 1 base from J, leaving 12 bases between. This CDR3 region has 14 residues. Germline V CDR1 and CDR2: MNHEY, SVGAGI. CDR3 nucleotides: TGTGCCAGCAGCCTGACGGTGAAGAACACTGAAGCTTTCTTT. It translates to CASSLTVKNTEAFF.

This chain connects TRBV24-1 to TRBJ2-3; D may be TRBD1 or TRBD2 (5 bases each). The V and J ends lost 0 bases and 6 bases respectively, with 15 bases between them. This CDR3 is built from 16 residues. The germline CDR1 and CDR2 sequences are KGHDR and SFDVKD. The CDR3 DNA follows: TGTGCCACCAGTGATTTGCGAATGGGGGAGAAGGATACGCAGTATTTT. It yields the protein CATSDLRMGEKDTQYF.

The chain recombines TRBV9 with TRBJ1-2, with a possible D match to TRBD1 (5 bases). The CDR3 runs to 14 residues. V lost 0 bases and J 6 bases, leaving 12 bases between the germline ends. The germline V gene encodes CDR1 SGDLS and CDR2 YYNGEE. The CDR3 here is CASSVAGGTNGYTF. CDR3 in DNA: TGTGCCAGCAGCGTAGCGGGGGGAACGAATGGCTACACCTTC.